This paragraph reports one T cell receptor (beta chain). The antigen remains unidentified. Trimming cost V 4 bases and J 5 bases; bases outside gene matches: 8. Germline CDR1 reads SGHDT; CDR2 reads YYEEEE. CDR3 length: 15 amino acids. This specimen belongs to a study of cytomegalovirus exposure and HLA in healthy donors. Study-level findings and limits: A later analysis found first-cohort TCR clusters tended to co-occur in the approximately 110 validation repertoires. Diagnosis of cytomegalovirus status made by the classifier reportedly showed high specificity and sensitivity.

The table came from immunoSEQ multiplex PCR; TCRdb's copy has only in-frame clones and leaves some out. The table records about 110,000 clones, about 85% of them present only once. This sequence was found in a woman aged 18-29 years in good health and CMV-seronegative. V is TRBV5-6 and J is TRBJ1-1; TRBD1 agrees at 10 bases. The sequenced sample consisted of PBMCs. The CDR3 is CASSRLTGGGTEAFF. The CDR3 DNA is TGTGCCAGCAGCAGATTGACAGGGGGCGGAACTGAAGCTTTCTTT.